This TCR beta chain came from a study of T cell clonotyping in hematopoietic cell transplantation. General study findings and limits: At the given depth, recipient repertoires were over 95% de novo clonotypes. Pathologically expanded recipient clonotypes increased progressively from day 30 to day 180 as diversity fell. Broader posttransplant TCR repertoire diversity was predicted by graft donor and pretransplant recipient Inverse Simpson Index values.

Remarks on this clone: Its specificity is unknown.

V lost 1 base and J 4 bases, leaving 11 bases between the germline ends. This CDR3 contains 14 residues. Looked up from germline, CDR1 is SGHNT and CDR2 is YYREEE (reference sequence). Measured with immunoSEQ multiplex PCR; TCRdb has only the in-frame clones, and not every one. The data hold 40,000 to 55,000 clones, with about 93% observed a single time. This receptor was identified in a woman aged 45-65 years in good health. Some clones in this sample may be carry-over from other donors' samples. The sequenced material came from peripheral blood mononuclear cells. V is TRBV5-4 and J is TRBJ1-1, with no clear D. The chain's CDR3 is CASSLSRGSTEAFF. The DNA of the CDR3 is TGTGCCAGCAGCTTGTCGCGGGGTAGCACTGAAGCTTTCTTT.